The T cell receptor beta chain under discussion was sequenced for a study of T cell repertoires in cytomegalovirus infection. As for the study in general: Researchers turned to recently identified HLA-C-restricted CMV epitopes as well as well-studied HLA-B-restricted ones. It can be stated that public TCR beta signatures indicated CMV infection as well as a matching HLA type.

MiXCR, applied by TCRdb to the reads, yields one record per CDR3 protein. The sample has about 830,000 distinct CDR3 sequences, about 30% seen once. Per the germline V gene, CDR1 is MNHEY and CDR2 is SMNVEV (reference sequence). Trimming removed 7 bases from V and 1 base from J; junction bases left unmatched: 12. The CDR3 length is 16 residues. With respect to this clonotype: Its specificity is unknown.

The chain couples TRBV27 to TRBJ2-7, with TRBD2 matching 8 bases. This sequence originates from a human donor in good health (CMV status not recorded). Some clones in this sample may be carry-over from other donors' samples. Sequenced here: cultured CD8+ T cells from PBMCs, sampled from culture after CMV antigen stimulation. CDR3 sequence: CASTSWLAGRSYEQYF. As DNA, the CDR3 is TGTGCCAGCACCTCTTGGCTAGCGGGTCGGTCCTACGAGCAGTACTTC.